This TCR beta chain appears in the sequencing data of a study of CD8 T cells in ankylosing spondylitis. CDR1 and CDR2 from the germline V gene are SQVTM and ANQGSEA. V lost 4 bases and J lost 2, with 14 bases in between. This CDR3 has 14 residues. TCRdb used MiXCR to reprocess the 5' RACE reads, holding one entry per CDR3 protein. The sample lists about 69,000 distinct CDR3 sequences; roughly 5.3% were seen once. This clonotype was counted many times. The sequencing input was blood, either unsorted or a sorted T cell fraction (not recorded which). The TCR originated in a male donor with ankylosing spondylitis or in good health (not recorded which). J is TRBJ2-5 and V is TRBV29-1, with D perhaps assigned TRBD1 or TRBD2 (6 bases each). The CDR3 sequence is CSVVARGRQETQYF. CDR3 DNA sequence: TGCAGCGTTGTAGCGAGGGGGAGGCAAGAGACCCAGTACTTC.